This TCR beta chain was recovered during a study of early T cells in non-severe SARS-CoV-2 infection. Turning to the study itself: Sequenced material consisted of bulk RNA (from unsorted whole blood), and chains were unpaired. Study-level points and caveats: VDJdb-based annotation leaned toward anti-spike CD8 responses and missed private and CD4 specificities.

At least ten counts were recorded for this clonotype. Its antigen remains unidentified. Trimming cost V 4 bases and J 0 bases; bases outside gene matches: 5. The germline V gene has CDR1 SGHAT and CDR2 FQNNGV. This CDR3 is 16 amino acids long. In TCRdb, the 5' RACE reads were re-called with MiXCR into one record per CDR3 protein. The profile shows under 95,000 distinct CDR3 sequences, approximately 15% of them singletons. This chain uses TRBV11-2 with TRBJ2-3, with 9 bases matching TRBD2. Sequencing input: whole blood. The clonotype was recovered from an adult who was a healthcare worker with PCR-confirmed SARS-CoV-2 infection or an uninfected control (not recorded which). CDR3 nucleotides: TGTGCCAGCAGCTCATCTAGCGGGGTTAGCACAGATACGCAGTATTTT. Its translation: CASSSSSGVSTDTQYF.